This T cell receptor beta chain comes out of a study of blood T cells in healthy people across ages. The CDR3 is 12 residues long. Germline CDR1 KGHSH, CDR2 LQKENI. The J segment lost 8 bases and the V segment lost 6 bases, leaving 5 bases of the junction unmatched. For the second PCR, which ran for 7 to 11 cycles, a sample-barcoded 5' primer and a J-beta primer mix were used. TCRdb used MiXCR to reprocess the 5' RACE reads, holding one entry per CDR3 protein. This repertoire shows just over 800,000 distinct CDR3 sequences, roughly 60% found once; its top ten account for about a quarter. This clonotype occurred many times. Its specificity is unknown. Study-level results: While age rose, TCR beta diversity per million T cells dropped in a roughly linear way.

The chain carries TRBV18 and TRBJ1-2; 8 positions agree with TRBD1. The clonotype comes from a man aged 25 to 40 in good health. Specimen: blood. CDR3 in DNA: TGTGCCAGCTCCGAGACAGGGGAAGGCTACACCTTC. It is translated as CASSETGEGYTF. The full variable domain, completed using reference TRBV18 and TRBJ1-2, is NAGVMQNPRHLVRRRGQEARLRCSPMKGHSHVYWYRQLPEEGLKFMVYLQKENIIDESGMPKERFSAEFPKEGPSILRIQQVVRGDSAAYFCASSETGEGYTFGSGTRLTVV.